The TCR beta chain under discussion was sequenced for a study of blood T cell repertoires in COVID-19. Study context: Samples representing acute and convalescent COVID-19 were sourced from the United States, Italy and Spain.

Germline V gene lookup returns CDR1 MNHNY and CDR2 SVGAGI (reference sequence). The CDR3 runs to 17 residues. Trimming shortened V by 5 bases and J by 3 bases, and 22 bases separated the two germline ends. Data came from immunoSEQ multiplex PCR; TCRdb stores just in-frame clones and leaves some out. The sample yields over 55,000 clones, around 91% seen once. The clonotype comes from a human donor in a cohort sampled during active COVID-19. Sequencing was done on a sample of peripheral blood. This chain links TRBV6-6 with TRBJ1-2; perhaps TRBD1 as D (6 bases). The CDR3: CASSPTPWEGGHYGYTF. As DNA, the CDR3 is TGTGCCAGCAGTCCAACCCCTTGGGAGGGGGGTCACTATGGCTACACCTTC.